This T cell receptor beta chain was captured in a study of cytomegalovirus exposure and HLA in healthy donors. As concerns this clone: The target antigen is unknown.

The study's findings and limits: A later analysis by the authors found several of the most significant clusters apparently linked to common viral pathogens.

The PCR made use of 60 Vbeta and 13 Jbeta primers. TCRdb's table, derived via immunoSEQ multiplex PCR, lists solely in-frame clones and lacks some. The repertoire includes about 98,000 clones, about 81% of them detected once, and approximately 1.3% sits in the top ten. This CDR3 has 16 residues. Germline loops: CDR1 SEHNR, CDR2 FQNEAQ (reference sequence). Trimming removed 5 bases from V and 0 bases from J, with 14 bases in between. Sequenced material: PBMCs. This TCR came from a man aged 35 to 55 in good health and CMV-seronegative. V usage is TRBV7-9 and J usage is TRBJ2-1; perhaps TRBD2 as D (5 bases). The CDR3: CASSPPFTSSYNEQFF. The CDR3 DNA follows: TGTGCCAGCAGCCCACCCTTCACTAGCTCCTACAATGAGCAGTTCTTC.